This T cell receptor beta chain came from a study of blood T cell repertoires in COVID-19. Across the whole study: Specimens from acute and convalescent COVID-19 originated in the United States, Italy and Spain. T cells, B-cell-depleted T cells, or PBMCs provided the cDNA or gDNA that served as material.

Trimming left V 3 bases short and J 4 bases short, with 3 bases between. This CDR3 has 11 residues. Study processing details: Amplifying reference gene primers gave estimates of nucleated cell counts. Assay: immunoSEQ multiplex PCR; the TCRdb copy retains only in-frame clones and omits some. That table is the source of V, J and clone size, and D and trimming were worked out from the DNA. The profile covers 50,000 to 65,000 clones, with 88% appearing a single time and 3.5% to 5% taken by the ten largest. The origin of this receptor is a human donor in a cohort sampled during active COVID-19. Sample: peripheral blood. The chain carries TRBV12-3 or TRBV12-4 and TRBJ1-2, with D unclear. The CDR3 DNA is TGTGCCAGCAGTTTCAGCTATGGCTACACCTTC. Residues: CASSFSYGYTF.